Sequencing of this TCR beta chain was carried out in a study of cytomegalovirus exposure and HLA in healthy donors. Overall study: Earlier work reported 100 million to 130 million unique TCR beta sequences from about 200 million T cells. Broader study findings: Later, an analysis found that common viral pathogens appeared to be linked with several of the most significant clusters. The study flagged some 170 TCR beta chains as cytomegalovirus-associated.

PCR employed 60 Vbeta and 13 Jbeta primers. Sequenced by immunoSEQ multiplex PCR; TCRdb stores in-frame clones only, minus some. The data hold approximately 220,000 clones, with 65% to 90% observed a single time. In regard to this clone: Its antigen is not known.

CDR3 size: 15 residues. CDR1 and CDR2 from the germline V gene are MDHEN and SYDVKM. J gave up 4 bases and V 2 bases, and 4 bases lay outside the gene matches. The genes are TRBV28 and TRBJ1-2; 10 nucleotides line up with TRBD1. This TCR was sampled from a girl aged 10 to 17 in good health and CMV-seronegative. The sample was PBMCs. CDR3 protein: CASSLDRGPGYGYTF. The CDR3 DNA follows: TGTGCCAGCAGTTTAGACAGGGGGCCTGGCTATGGCTACACCTTC.